The 6 T cell receptor beta chains presented below share a single source sample, sequenced in a study of cytomegalovirus exposure and HLA in healthy donors. Only in-frame clones appear in the TCRdb table, and some are missing; sequencing was by immunoSEQ multiplex PCR. The sample holds about 120,000 clones, roughly nine tenths seen once. The sequenced material came from PBMCs. These TCRs come from a woman aged 18 to 35 in good health and CMV-seronegative.

The genes are TRBV6-6 and TRBJ1-5; no clear D gene. Trimming removed 7 bases at V and 6 bases at J, with 19 bases between. Germline CDR1 is MNHNY and CDR2 is SVGAGI (reference sequence). CDR3 length: 15 residues. CDR3 in DNA: TGTGCCAGCACCCACGCGGGTGACTTGGGTCAGCCCCAGCATTTT. Its translation is CASTHAGDLGQPQHF.

This clone was seen just once. This CDR3 reads CASSLEGQRHQPQHF. CDR3 nucleotides: TGCGCCAGCAGCTTGGAGGGACAAAGACATCAGCCCCAGCATTTT. The chain carries TRBV5-1 and TRBJ1-5; tentative D call: TRBD1 (6 bases). V lost 0 bases and J lost 5, with 12 bases in between. CDR1 and CDR2 from the germline V gene are SGHRS and YFSETQ. The CDR3 contains 15 residues.

J is TRBJ2-1 and V is TRBV5-1, with D possibly matching TRBD2 (7 bases). In germline, CDR1 is SGHRS, CDR2 YFSETQ. CDR3 length: 15 residues. V shed 2 bases and J shed 6 bases, with 15 bases lying between them. Written as DNA, the CDR3 is TGCGCCAGCAGCTTAATGGGGGGGCTCGGCAATGAGCAGTTCTTC. It encodes CASSLMGGLGNEQFF.

The V call is TRBV7-8, the J call TRBJ2-7; 9 positions match TRBD2. This CDR3 spans 16 amino acids. J was trimmed by 1 base and V by 3 bases; bases with no gene match: 7. Germline CDR1 is SGHVS and CDR2 is FQNEAQ. This CDR3 is CASSFYASGASYEQYF. The CDR3 DNA sequence: TGTGCCAGCAGCTTTTACGCTAGCGGGGCGTCCTACGAGCAGTACTTC. Full variable domain (outside the CDR3, taken from reference TRBV7-8 and TRBJ2-7): GAGVSQSPRYKVAKRGQDVALRCDPISGHVSLFWYQQALGQGPEFLTYFQNEAQLDKSGLPSDRFFAERPEGSVSTLKIQRTQQEDSAVYLCASSFYASGASYEQYFGPGTRLTVT.

This clone was seen just once. The V call is TRBV2, the J call TRBJ1-5; D unresolved. This CDR3 is built from 14 residues. Germline loops: CDR1 SNHLY, CDR2 FYNNEI. Trimming removed 4 bases at V and 5 bases at J, with 12 bases between. Written as DNA, the CDR3 is TGTGCCAGCAGTGGAGGTCCACCCCATCAGCCCCAGCATTTT. Protein: CASSGGPPHQPQHF.

Only one count was recorded for this clone. The chain employs TRBV2 and TRBJ2-2; a weak D match, TRBD2 (6 bases). This CDR3 region has 12 residues. Germline CDR1 SNHLY, CDR2 FYNNEI. CDR3 region: CADRRATGELFF. The CDR3 coding sequence is TGTGCGGATCGGAGGGCTACCGGGGAGCTGTTTTTT.